The following is a TCR beta chain sequence with its context. The sample belongs to a study of technical replicates of blood from a few donors. Trimming removed 2 bases at V and 4 bases at J, with 14 bases between. Germline V gene data show CDR1 as MNHEY and CDR2 as SVGAGI. The CDR3 is made up of 15 amino acids. Profiled with immunoSEQ multiplex PCR; TCRdb holds only in-frame clones, not every one. The sample holds tens of thousands of clones, approximately 97% seen once. This chain connects TRBV6-5 to TRBJ1-1, with a tentative D call TRBD1 (5 bases). The specimen sequenced was T cells isolated from PBMCs. The receptor comes from a human donor in good health. The DNA for the CDR3 is TGTGCCAGCAGTTACCCCCCGGGGAGGGGCACTGAAGCTTTCTTT. This gives the protein CASSYPPGRGTEAFF.